This T cell receptor beta chain was observed in a study of T cell repertoires in cytomegalovirus infection. Study-wide context: HLA-B-restricted CMV epitopes that are well studied, plus recently identified HLA-C-restricted ones, were used by the study. Shared public TCR beta signatures pointed to both CMV infection and a matching HLA type.

Per germline, CDR1 ENHRY and CDR2 SYGVKD. This CDR3 has 11 amino acids. Study findings and constraints: HLA-C-restricted TCR beta clonotypes specific for CMV led the ex vivo response. Cumulated frequencies of public TCR beta families served to identify carriers of CMV plus the relevant HLA.

One entry per CDR3 protein results from TCRdb running MiXCR on the reads. The sample lists hundreds of thousands of distinct CDR3 sequences, around 32% occurring once. Concerning this clonotype itself: The target antigen is unknown. Germline and junction disagree at one end, which may indicate a read error.

Sequencing was performed on cultured CD8+ T cells from PBMCs, taken from culture after CMV antigen stimulation. The chain couples TRBV10-3 to TRBJ2-3, with TRBD2 identical over 7 bases. The TCR originated in a human donor in good health (CMV status not recorded). Some clones in this sample may be carry-over from other donors' samples. This CDR3 reads CPIMGGDTQYF. For the CDR3, the DNA is TGTCCCATCATGGGGGGGGATACGCAGTATTTT.